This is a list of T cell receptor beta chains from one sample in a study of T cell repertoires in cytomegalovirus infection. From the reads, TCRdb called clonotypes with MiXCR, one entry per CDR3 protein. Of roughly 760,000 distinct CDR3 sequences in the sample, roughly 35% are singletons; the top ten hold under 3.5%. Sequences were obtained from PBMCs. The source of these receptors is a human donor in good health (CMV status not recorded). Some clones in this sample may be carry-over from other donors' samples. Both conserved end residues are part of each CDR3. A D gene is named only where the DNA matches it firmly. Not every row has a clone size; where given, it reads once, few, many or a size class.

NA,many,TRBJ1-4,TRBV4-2,TGTGCCAGCAGCCAAGATATCGCCGCCAGGTCAAATGAAAAACTGTTTTTT,CASSQDIAARSNEKLFF
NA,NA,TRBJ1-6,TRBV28,TGTGCCAGCACCTTGGGGGGGGCCTCCTATAATTCACCCCTCCACTTT,CASTLGGASYNSPLHF
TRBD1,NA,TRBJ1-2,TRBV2,TGTGCCAGCAGTGATGGGACAGTCTATGGCTACACCTTC,CASSDGTVYGYTF
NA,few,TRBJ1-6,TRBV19,TGTGCCAGTAGTCCCGACTGGGGTGATTCACCCCTCCACTTT,CASSPDWGDSPLHF
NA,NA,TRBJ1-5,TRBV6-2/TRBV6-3,TGTGCCAGCAGTCCCCGCCGGTGGGATAGCAATCAGCCCCAGCATTTT,CASSPRRWDSNQPQHF
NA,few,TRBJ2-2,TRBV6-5,TGTGCCAGCAGTTACTCGACAGGGAACACCGGGGAGCTGTTTTTT,CASSYSTGNTGELFF
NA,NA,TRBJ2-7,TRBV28,TGTGCCAGCAATGGCGGGAAGGTGACCATTTTTTCCGAGCAGTACTTC,CASNGGKVTIFSEQYF
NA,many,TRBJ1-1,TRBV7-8,TGTGCCAGCATGGTCGGCGGTGAAGCTTTCTTT,CASMVGGEAFF
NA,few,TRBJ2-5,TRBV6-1,TGTGCCAGCCCCCGAGAGGGACTCCAAGAGACCCAGTACTTC,CASPREGLQETQYF
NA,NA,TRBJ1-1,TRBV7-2,TGTGCCAGCAGCTCCGGATTGGTTGGAGGGGGAACTGAAGCTTTCTTT,CASSSGLVGGGTEAFF
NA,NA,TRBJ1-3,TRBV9,TGTGCCAGCAGCGTAGTGGAGCTTGGAAACACCATATATTTT,CASSVVELGNTIYF
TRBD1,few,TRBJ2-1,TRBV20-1,TGCAGTGCTAGACGGGACAGGGGTCATGATGAGCAGTTCTTC,CSARRDRGHDEQFF
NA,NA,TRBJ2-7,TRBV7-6,TGTGCCAGCAGCTCGTCCCGGGACACTTACGAGCAGTACTTC,CASSSSRDTYEQYF
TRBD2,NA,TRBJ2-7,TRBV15,TGTGCCACCAGCAGAGATTCTAGCGGCACCTACGAGCAGTACTTC,CATSRDSSGTYEQYF
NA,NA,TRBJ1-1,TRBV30,TGTGCCTGCCGGACAGATTACCACACTGAAGCTTTCTTT,CACRTDYHTEAFF
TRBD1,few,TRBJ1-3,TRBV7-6,TGTGCCAGCAGCACCGGACAGGGGAGCTCTGGAAACACCATATATTTT,CASSTGQGSSGNTIYF
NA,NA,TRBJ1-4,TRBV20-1,TGCAGTGCTAGGACAGTAACTAATGAAAAACTGTTTTTT,CSARTVTNEKLFF
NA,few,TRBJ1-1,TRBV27,TGTGCCCCCGGGTCGAACACTGAAGCTTTCTTT,CAPGSNTEAFF
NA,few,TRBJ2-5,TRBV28,TGTGCCAGCAGTTTATCCCGGGGTTCGGGGGAGACCCAGTACTTC,CASSLSRGSGETQYF
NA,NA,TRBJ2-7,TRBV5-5,TGTGCCAGCAGCCGCGTGGGGGAGACCTACGAGCAGTACTTC,CASSRVGETYEQYF
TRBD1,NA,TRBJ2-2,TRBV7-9,TGTGCCAGCAGCTTAGCAACGGACAGGTGGAACACCGGGGAGCTGTTTTTT,CASSLATDRWNTGELFF
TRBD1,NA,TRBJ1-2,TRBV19,TGTGCCAGTAGTACCATGAAGGGACAGCCTGGAGGCTATGGCTACACCTTC,CASSTMKGQPGGYGYTF
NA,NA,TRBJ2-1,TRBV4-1,TGCGCCAGCAGCCAAGATTTTGGGGTGGGGGACGGCGATTCCTGCCGTTTCTTC,CASSQDFGVGDGDSCRFF
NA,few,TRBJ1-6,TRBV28,TGTGCCAGCAGTTTGGTGGCAGGGTTTTCACCCCTCCACTTT,CASSLVAGFSPLHF
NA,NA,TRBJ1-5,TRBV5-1,TGCGCCAGCAGCTTGTCAGGGTCGGGTCAGCCCCAGCATTTT,CASSLSGSGQPQHF
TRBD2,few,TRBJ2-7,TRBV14,TGTGCCAGCAGCCCATTCGGGAGGTTCGAGGACGAGCAGTACTTC,CASSPFGRFEDEQYF
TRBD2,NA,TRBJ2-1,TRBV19,TGTGCCAGTAGTATAGTGGCTAGCGGGAGTTATGAGCAGTTCTTC,CASSIVASGSYEQFF
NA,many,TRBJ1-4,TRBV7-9,TGTGCCAGCAGCCCACCCTTTAGGTCTGGTCGACTGACTGAAAAACTGTTTTTT,CASSPPFRSGRLTEKLFF
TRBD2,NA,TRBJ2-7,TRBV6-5,TGTGCCAGCAGCCAGAGAGGGGGACTAGGGGTGTACGAGCAGTACTTC,CASSQRGGLGVYEQYF
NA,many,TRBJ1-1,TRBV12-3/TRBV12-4,TGTGCCAGCAGTATTAGACAGAACACTGAAGCTTTCTTT,CASSIRQNTEAFF
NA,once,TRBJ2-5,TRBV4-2,TGTGCCAGCAGCCAAGGGGACCAAGAGACCCAGTACTTC,CASSQGDQETQYF
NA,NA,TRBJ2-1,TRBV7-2,TGTGACAGCAGCTTAGCTTTAGGGGATGAGCAGTTCTTC,CDSSLALGDEQFF
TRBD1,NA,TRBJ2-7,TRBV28,TGTGCCAGCAGTTTACCCTTCCCGGGACAGGGGGCCTACGAGCAGTACTTC,CASSLPFPGQGAYEQYF
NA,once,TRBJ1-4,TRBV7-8,TGTGCCAGTAGCTTATTGAACATGGCCGAAAAACTGATTTTT,CASSLLNMAEKLIF
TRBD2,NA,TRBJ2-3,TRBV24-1,TGTGCCACCAGTGATCCTAGCGGGAGGGCGGCAGATACGCAGTATTTT,CATSDPSGRAADTQYF
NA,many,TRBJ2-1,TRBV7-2,TGTGCCAGCAGCTTTGTAGGGGCCGCCTACAATGAGCAGTTCTTC,CASSFVGAAYNEQFF
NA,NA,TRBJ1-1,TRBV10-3,TGTGCCATCAGTGAGACCCAGGGGACTAACACTGAAGCTTTATTT,CAISETQGTNTEALF
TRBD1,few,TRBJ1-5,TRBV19,TGTGCCAGTAGATCCGGGACAGGGAACAATCAGCCCCAGCATTTT,CASRSGTGNNQPQHF
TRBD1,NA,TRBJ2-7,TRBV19,TGTGCCAGTAGTACAAGGGCCGGGACAGCTTACGAGCAGTACTTC,CASSTRAGTAYEQYF
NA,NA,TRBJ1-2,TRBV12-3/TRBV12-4,TGTGCCAGCAGTTTCCGGGCAGGGCAAGGCTACACCTTC,CASSFRAGQGYTF